This T cell receptor beta chain derives from a study of T cells in Graves' hyperthyroidism and ophthalmopathy. Study-wide context: Blood from the periphery was taken at initial diagnosis, before any treatment.

TCR beta CDR3 regions were amplified from RNA. TCR CDR3 regions were first amplified by RT-PCR with HTBI primers. TCRdb independently ran MiXCR on the multiplex PCR reads; one entry per CDR3 protein. The table has about 300,000 distinct CDR3 sequences, around 25% seen once; the top ten hold over 25%. Patients were aged 18 to 65, had disease duration under 2 months, and had newly diagnosed hyperthyroidism. Exclusion criteria comprised uncontrolled infection, other autoimmune disease, pregnancy or lactation. From 10 ml of fresh peripheral blood, PBMCs were isolated. This clonotype was seen repeatedly, ten times or more. Material: blood. The sequence was obtained from a man aged 40-49 years with Graves' hyperthyroidism that later progressed to Graves' ophthalmopathy.

CDR3 residues: CATSSPTAGVLNEQYF. CDR3 coding DNA: TGTGCCACCAGCAGTCCCACAGCGGGAGTGTTAAACGAGCAGTACTTC. The rearrangement uses TRBV15 and TRBJ2-7; 8 nucleotides match TRBD2. The length of the CDR3 is 16 residues. V dropped 3 bases and J dropped 5; count of bases not matched to a gene: 12. Per the germline V gene, CDR1 is LNHNV and CDR2 is YYDKDF (reference sequence).